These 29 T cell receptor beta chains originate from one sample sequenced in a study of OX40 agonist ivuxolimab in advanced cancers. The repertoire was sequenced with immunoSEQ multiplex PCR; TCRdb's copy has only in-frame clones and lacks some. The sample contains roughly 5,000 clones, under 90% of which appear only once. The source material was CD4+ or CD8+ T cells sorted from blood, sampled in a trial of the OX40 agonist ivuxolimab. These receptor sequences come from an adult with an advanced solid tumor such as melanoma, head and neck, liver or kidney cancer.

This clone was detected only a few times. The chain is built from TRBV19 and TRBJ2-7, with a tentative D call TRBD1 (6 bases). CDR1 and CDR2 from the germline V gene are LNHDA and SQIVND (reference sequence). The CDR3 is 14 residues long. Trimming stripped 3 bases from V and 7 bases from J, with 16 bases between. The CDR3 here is CASSMWGLTREQYF. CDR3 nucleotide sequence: TGTGCCAGTAGTATGTGGGGGCTGACGAGAGAGCAGTACTTC.

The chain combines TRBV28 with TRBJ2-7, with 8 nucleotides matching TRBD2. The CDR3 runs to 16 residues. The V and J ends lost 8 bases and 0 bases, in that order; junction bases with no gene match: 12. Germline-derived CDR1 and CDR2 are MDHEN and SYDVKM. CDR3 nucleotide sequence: TGTGCCAGCTCTCCCCACGGGGGGGACCGCTCCTACGAGCAGTACTTC. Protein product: CASSPHGGDRSYEQYF.

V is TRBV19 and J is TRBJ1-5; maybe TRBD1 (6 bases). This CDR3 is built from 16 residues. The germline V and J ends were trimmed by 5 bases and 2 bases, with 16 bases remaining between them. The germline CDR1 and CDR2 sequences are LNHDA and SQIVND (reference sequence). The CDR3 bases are TGTGCCAGTAGTCATACAGGGATGGAAGGCAATCAGCCCCAGCATTTT. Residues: CASSHTGMEGNQPQHF.

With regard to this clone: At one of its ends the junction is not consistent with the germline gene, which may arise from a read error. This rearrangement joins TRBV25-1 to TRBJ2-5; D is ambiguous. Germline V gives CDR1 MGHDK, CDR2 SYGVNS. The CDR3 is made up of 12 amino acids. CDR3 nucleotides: TGTGCCAGCAGAGAATACGGGGAGACCCAGTACTTC. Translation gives CASREYGETQYF.

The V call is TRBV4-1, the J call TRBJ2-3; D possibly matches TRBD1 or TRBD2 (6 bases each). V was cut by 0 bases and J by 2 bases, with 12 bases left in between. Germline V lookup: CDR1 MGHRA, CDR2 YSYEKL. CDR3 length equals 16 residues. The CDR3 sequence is CASSQEPPGATDTQYF. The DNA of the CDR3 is TGCGCCAGCAGCCAAGAACCCCCGGGGGCCACAGATACGCAGTATTTT.

The CDR3 here is CASSVDGSGELFF. The CDR3 nucleotides read TGTGCCAGCAGCGTAGACGGTTCCGGGGAGCTGTTTTTT. The chain has TRBV9 and TRBJ2-2; no firm D call. The V gene lost 0 bases and the J gene lost 6 bases, with 6 bases spanning the gap. The CDR3 loop spans 13 amino acids. CDR1 and CDR2 (germline): SGDLS, YYNGEE.

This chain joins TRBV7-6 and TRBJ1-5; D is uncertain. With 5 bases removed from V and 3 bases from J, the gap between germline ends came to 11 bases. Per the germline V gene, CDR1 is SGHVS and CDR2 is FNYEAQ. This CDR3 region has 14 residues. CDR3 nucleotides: TGTGCCAGCAGCGAGACCGGGAACAATCAGCCCCAGCATTTT. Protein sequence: CASSETGNNQPQHF.

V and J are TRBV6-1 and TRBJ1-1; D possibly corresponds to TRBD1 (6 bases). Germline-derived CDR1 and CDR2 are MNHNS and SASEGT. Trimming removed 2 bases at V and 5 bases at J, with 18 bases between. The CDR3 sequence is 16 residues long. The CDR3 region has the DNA TGTGCCAGCAGTGAAAGGCCTGGCACAGGGAGTACTGAAGCTTTCTTT. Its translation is CASSERPGTGSTEAFF.

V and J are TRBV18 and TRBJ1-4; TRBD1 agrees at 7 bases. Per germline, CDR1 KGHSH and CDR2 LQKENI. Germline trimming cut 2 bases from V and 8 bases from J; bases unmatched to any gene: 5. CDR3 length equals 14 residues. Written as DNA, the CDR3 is TGTGCCAGCTCACCAACTAGGGGACAGGAAAAACTGTTTTTT. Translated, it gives CASSPTRGQEKLFF.

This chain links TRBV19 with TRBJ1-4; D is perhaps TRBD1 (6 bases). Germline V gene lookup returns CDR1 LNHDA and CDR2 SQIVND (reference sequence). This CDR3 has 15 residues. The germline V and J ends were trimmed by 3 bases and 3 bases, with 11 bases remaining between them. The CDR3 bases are TGTGCCAGTAGTATGACAGGCGGGGCTAATGAAAAACTGTTTTTT. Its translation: CASSMTGGANEKLFF. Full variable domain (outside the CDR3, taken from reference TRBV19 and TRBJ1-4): DGGITQSPKYLFRKEGQNVTLSCEQNLNHDAMYWYRQDPGQGLRLIYYSQIVNDFQKGDIAEGYSVSREKKESFPLTVTSAQKNPTAFYLCASSMTGGANEKLFFGSGTQLSVL.

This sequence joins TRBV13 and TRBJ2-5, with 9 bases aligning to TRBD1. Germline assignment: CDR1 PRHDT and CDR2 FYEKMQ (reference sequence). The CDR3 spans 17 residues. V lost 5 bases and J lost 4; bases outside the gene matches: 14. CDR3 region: CASSAFGRDREAETQYF. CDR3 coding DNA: TGTGCCAGCAGCGCCTTCGGCCGGGACAGGGAAGCAGAGACCCAGTACTTC. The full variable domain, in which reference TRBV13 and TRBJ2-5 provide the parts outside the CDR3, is AAGVIQSPRHLIKEKRETATLKCYPIPRHDTVYWYQQGPGQDPQFLISFYEKMQSDKGSIPDRFSAQQFSDYHSELNMSSLELGDSALYFCASSAFGRDREAETQYFGPGTRLLVL.

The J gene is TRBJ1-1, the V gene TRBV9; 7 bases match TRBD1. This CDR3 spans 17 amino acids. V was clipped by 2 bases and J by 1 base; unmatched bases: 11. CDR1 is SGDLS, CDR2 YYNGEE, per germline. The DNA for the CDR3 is TGTGCCAGCAGCGTGACAGGGTTCTATCCGGAGAACACTGAAGCTTTCTTT. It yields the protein CASSVTGFYPENTEAFF.

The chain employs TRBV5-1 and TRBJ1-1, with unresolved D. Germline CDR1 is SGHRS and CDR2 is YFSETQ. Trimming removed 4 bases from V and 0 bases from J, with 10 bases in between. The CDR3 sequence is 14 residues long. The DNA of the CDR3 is TGCGCCAGCAGCCAAGAAGTGGTGAACACTGAAGCTTTCTTT. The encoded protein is CASSQEVVNTEAFF.

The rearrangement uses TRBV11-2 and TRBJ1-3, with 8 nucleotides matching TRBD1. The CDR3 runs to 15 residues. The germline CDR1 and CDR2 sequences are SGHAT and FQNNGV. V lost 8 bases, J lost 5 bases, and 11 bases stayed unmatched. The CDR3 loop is CASWGYRTGRNTIYF. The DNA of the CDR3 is TGTGCCAGCTGGGGCTATCGGACAGGGAGAAACACCATATATTTT.

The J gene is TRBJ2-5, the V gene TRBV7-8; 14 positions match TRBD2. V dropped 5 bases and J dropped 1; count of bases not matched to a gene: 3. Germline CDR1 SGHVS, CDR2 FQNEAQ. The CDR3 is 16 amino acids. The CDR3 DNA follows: TGTGCCAGCAGCACGGGACTAGCGGGAGTCCAAGAGACCCAGTACTTC. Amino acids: CASSTGLAGVQETQYF.

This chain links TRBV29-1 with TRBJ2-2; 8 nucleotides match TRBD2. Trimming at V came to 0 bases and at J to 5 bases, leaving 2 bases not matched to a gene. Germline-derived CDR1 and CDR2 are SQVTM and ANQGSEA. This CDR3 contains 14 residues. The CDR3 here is CSVEEPSGTGELFF. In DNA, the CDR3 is TGCAGCGTTGAAGAGCCTAGCGGGACCGGGGAGCTGTTTTTT.

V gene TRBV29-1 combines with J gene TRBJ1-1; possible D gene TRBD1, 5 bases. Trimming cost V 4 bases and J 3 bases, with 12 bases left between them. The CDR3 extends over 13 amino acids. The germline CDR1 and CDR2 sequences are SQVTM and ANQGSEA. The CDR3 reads CSVGWGLDTEAFF. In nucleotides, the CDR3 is TGCAGCGTTGGTTGGGGACTCGACACTGAAGCTTTCTTT.

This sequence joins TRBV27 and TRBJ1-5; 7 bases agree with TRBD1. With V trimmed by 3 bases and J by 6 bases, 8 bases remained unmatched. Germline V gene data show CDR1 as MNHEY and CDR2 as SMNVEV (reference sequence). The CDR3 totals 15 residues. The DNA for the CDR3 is TGTGCCAGCAGTTTGGGCGGGGGACAGTCTCAGCCCCAGCATTTT. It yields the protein CASSLGGGQSQPQHF.

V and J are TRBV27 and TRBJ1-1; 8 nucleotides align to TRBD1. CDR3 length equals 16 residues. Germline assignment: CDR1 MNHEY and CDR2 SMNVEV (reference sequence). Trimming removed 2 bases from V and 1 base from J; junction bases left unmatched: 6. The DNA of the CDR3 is TGTGCCAGCAGTTTAGTGGCAGGGGGCTCGAACACTGAAGCTTTCTTT. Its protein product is CASSLVAGGSNTEAFF.

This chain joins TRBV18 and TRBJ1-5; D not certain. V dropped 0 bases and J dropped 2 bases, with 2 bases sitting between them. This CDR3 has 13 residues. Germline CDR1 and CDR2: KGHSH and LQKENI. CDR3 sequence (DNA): TGTGCCAGCTCACCACCGGGCAATCAGCCCCAGCATTTT. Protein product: CASSPPGNQPQHF.

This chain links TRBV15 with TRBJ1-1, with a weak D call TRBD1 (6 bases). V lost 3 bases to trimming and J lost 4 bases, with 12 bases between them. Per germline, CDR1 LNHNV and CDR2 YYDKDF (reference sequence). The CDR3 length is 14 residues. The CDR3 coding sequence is TGTGCCACCAGCAGGTCCACAGGGAGCACTGAAGCTTTCTTT. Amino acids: CATSRSTGSTEAFF. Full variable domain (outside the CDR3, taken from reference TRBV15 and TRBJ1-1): DAMVIQNPRYQVTQFGKPVTLSCSQTLNHNVMYWYQQKSSQAPKLLFHYYDKDFNNEADTPDNFQSRRPNTSFCFLDIRSPGLGDTAMYLCATSRSTGSTEAFFGQGTRLTVV.

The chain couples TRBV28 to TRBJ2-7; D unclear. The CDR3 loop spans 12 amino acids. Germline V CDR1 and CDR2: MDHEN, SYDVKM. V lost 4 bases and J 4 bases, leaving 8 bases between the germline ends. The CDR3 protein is CASSYSIYEQYF. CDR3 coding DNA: TGTGCCAGCAGTTACTCTATTTACGAGCAGTACTTC.

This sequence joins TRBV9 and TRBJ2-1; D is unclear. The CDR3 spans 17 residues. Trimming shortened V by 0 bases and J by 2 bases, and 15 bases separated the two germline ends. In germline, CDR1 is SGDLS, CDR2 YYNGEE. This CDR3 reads CASSVEGKQITYNEQFF. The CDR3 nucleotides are TGTGCCAGCAGCGTAGAAGGAAAACAAATTACCTACAATGAGCAGTTCTTC.

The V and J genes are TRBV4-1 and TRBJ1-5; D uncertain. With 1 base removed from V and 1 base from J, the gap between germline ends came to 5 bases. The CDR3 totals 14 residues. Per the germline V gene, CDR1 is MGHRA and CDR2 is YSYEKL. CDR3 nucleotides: TGCGCCAGCAGCCAAGGCGTGAGCAATCAGCCCCAGCATTTT. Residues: CASSQGVSNQPQHF.

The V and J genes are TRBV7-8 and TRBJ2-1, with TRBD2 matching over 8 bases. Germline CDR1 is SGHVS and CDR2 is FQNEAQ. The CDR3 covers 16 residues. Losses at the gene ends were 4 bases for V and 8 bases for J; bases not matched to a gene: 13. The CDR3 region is CASSWGSGSQEDEQFF. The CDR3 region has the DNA TGTGCCAGCAGCTGGGGGAGCGGGAGTCAAGAGGATGAGCAGTTCTTC.

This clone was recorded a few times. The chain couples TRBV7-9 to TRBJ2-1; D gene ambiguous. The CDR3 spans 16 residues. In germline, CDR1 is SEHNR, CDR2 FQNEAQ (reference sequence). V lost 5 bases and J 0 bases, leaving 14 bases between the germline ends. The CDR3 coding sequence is TGTGCCAGCAGCCCCCCGGGCACCAGCTCCTACAATGAGCAGTTCTTC. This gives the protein CASSPPGTSSYNEQFF.

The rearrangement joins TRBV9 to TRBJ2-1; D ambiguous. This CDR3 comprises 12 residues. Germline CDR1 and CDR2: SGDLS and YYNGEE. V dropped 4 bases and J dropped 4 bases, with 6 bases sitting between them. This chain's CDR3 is CASSPHYNEQFF. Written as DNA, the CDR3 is TGTGCCAGCAGCCCCCATTACAATGAGCAGTTCTTC.

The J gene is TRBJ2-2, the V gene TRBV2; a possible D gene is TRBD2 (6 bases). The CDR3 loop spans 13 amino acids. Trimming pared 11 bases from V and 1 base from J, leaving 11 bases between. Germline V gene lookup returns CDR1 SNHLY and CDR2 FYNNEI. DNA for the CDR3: TGTGCCGGAGGGAAGCGGAACACCGGGGAGCTGTTTTTT. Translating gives CAGGKRNTGELFF.

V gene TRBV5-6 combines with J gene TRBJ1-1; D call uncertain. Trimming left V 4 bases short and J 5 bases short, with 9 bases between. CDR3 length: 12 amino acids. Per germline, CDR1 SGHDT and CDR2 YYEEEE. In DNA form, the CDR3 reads TGTGCCAGCAGCGCCGGAGGAACTGAAGCTTTCTTT. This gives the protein CASSAGGTEAFF. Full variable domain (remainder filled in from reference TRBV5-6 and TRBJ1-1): DAGVTQSPTHLIKTRGQQVTLRCSPKSGHDTVSWYQQALGQGPQFIFQYYEEEERQRGNFPDRFSGHQFPNYSSELNVNALLLGDSALYLCASSAGGTEAFFGQGTRLTVV.